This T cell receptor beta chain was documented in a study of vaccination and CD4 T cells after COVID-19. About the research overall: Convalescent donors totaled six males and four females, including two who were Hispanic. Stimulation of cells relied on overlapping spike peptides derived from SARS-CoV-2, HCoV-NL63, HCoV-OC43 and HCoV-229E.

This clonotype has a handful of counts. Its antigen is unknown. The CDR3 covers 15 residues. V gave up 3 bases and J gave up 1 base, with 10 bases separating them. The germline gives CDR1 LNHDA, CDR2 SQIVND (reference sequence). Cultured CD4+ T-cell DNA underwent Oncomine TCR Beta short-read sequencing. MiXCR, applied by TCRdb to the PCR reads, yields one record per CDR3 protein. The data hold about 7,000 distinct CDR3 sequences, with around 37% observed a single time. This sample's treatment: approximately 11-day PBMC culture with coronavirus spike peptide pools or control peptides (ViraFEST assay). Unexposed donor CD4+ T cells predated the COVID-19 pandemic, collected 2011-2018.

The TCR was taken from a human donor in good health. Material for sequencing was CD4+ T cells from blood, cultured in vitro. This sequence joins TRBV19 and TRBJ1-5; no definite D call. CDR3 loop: CASSMGILSNQPQHF. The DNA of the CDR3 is TGTGCCAGTAGTATGGGGATTTTGAGCAATCAGCCCCAGCATTTT.